This T cell receptor (beta chain) stems from a study of shared clonotypes between healthy human individuals. Study observations and caveats: Limitation of the genetic and exposure-history diversity represented came from the few donors.

Germline V lookup: CDR1 SEHNR, CDR2 FQNEAQ (reference sequence). V dropped 10 bases and J dropped 1 base, with 14 bases sitting between them. This CDR3 comprises 14 residues. Some clones are missing from TCRdb's copy, which holds only in-frame ones; the method was immunoSEQ multiplex PCR. The table records fewer than 650,000 clones, roughly four fifths of them present only once. Concerning this clone: Its antigen remains unidentified.

The source of this sequence is a woman aged 35 to 49 in good health. Some clones in this sample may be carry-over from other donors' samples. The V and J genes are TRBV7-9 and TRBJ2-1, with D perhaps TRBD2 (7 bases). Sequencing was carried out using PBMCs. This CDR3 is CATTRGGSYNEQFF. DNA of the CDR3: TGTGCCACCACGAGGGGGGGGTCCTACAATGAGCAGTTCTTC.